The rows below give T cell receptor beta chains drawn from one sample of a study of Graves' ophthalmopathy and Graves' hyperthyroidism. TCRdb recomputed calls from the multiplex PCR reads with MiXCR, one row per CDR3 protein. The sample has 400,000 to 450,000 distinct CDR3 sequences, around a fifth seen once. The sequenced sample consisted of peripheral blood. The source is a woman aged 18-35 years with stable Graves' hyperthyroidism. Each CDR3 is given with its conserved first and last residue. D genes are given only for firm matches. Only some rows state a clone size, as once, few, many or a class for expanded clones.

cdr3_length,v_call,j_call,d_call,clone_size,cdr3_nt,cdr3_aa
14,TRBV7-3,TRBJ2-5,NA,many,TGTGCCAGCAGCTTAAGCGGGATCCAAGAGACCCAGTACTTC,CASSLSGIQETQYF
15,TRBV4-2,TRBJ1-6,TRBD1,once,TGTGCCAGCAGCCAGGTCGACAGGGGGCCCTCACCCCTCCACTTT,CASSQVDRGPSPLHF
13,TRBV10-1,TRBJ1-5,NA,many,TGCGCCAGCGGGAGGGGGGGCAATCAGCCCCAGCATTTT,CASGRGGNQPQHF
15,TRBV10-3,TRBJ1-2,TRBD1,many,TGTGCCATCAGTTATGACAGGGCCACTAACTATGGCTACACCTTC,CAISYDRATNYGYTF
15,TRBV27,TRBJ1-4,TRBD1,NA,TGTGCCAGCTGCAGACGGACAGGGTGGGGCGAAAAACTGTTTTTT,CASCRRTGWGEKLFF
10,TRBV2,TRBJ2-7,NA,many,TGTGCCACCGCGACCTACGAGCAGTACTTC,CATATYEQYF
15,TRBV29-1,TRBJ2-5,NA,many,TGCAGCGTTGAAAGCCCGAGAGGGGCCCAAGAGACCCAGTACTTC,CSVESPRGAQETQYF
17,TRBV28,TRBJ1-1,NA,many,TGTGCCAGCAGTCCTCCGGGACTCCTAGGAAGGATCACTGAAGCTTTCTTT,CASSPPGLLGRITEAFF
15,TRBV5-1,TRBJ1-2,NA,many,TGCGCCAGCAGCCAATATCAGGGAATCTCCAGGGGCTACACCTTC,CASSQYQGISRGYTF
17,TRBV4-2,TRBJ2-7,TRBD2,many,TGTGCCAGCAGCCCTGGACTAGCGGGACCGAACTCCTACGAGCAGTACTTC,CASSPGLAGPNSYEQYF
13,TRBV29-1,TRBJ2-7,TRBD1,many,TGCAGCGTTGAAGGAGGGGGCCCGTACGAGCAGTACTTC,CSVEGGGPYEQYF
14,TRBV18,TRBJ2-7,NA,few,TGTGCCAGCTCCTCGGGAAGAGGGGGAGGTGAGCAGTACTTC,CASSSGRGGGEQYF
17,TRBV7-8,TRBJ2-7,TRBD2,many,TGTGCCAGCAGCTTATATGTGACTAGCGGTCGAGCCTACGAGCAGTACTTC,CASSLYVTSGRAYEQYF
12,TRBV7-2,TRBJ2-1,NA,few,TGTGCCAGCAGCTTAATGTCTCTTGAGCAGTTCTTC,CASSLMSLEQFF
14,TRBV7-2,TRBJ2-5,NA,many,TGTGCCAGCAGCTTAGGGGGCTGGGGAGAGACCCAGTACTTC,CASSLGGWGETQYF
15,TRBV27,TRBJ2-7,NA,few,TGTGCCAGCAGTGCGCAACAGGGGGGGGGCTACGAGCAGTACTTC,CASSAQQGGGYEQYF
16,TRBV30,TRBJ1-1,NA,many,TGTGCCTGGAGACCCCCAGGCCTACAGGGCCACACTGAAGCTTTCTTT,CAWRPPGLQGHTEAFF
14,TRBV20-1,TRBJ2-7,TRBD2,many,TGCAGTGCTAGCCCACTAGCGGACTCCTACGAGCAGTACTTC,CSASPLADSYEQYF
15,TRBV12-3/TRBV12-4,TRBJ1-2,NA,many,TGTGCCAGCACCTCGCGAGGGCGGGTACCTACGGGCTACACCTTC,CASTSRGRVPTGYTF
15,TRBV18,TRBJ2-7,TRBD2,few,TGTGCCAGCTCACCCTCTAGCGGGAGGGTTTACGAGCAGTACTTC,CASSPSSGRVYEQYF
13,TRBV19,TRBJ2-7,TRBD2,NA,TGTGCCAGTGCGGGAGGGCGTTTAGGGGAGCAGTACTTC,CASAGGRLGEQYF
15,TRBV20-1,TRBJ1-5,NA,many,TGCAGTGCTAGCGCAGGGGAGGAAAGCAATCAGCCCCAGCATTTT,CSASAGEESNQPQHF
12,TRBV30,TRBJ2-5,NA,NA,TGTGCCTGGAAAAGGGAGTCGGAGACCCAGTACTTC,CAWKRESETQYF
13,TRBV20-1,TRBJ2-7,NA,few,TGCAGTGCTAGTAAGCTTAGCTCCTACGAGCAGTACTTC,CSASKLSSYEQYF
15,TRBV14,TRBJ2-4,NA,many,TGTGCCAGCAGCCACCGAAGGGACGGCAAAAACATTCAGTACTTC,CASSHRRDGKNIQYF
11,TRBV6-5,TRBJ2-7,NA,many,TGTGCCAGCAGACATCTCTACGAGCAGTACTTC,CASRHLYEQYF
17,TRBV5-1,TRBJ2-2,TRBD1,NA,TGCGCCAGCAGCTCCGGGACAGGTTTCCCGAACACCGGGGAGCTGTTTTTT,CASSSGTGFPNTGELFF
17,TRBV7-6,TRBJ1-3,NA,many,TGTGCCAGCAGCTTAGCGGGCAGGACCTCCTCTGGAAACACCATATATTTT,CASSLAGRTSSGNTIYF
18,TRBV11-1,TRBJ2-5,NA,many,TGTGCCAGCAGCTTAAGGTGGGAAACAGCCCAGTACCAAGAGACCCAGTACTTC,CASSLRWETAQYQETQYF